The clone carrying this TCR beta chain was seen a handful of times. Its matching antigen is unknown. The data were obtained in a study of identical twins. Germline V lookup: CDR1 MNHNS, CDR2 SASEGT. The CDR3 sequence is 15 residues long. J was trimmed by 7 bases and V by 6 bases; bases with no gene match: 13. Study observations and caveats: Cord blood's abundant beta clonotypes had fewer insertions, unlike memory repertoires. Part of the zero-insertion signal could reflect confounding by invariant MAIT and iNKT cells.

TCRdb redid the calling of the 5' RACE reads with MiXCR, one entry per CDR3 protein. Of more than 600,000 distinct CDR3 sequences listed, about 18% are singletons. The sample also formed part of further work on T cells expressing NK-cell markers. That work adds: The TCR beta repertoires originated in sorted CD3+CD56+NKG2C+, CD3+CD56+NKG2C- and CD3+CD56-NKG2C+ T cells. Sequencing covered eight donors, seven HCMV-seropositive and one seronegative.

The genes are TRBV6-1 and TRBJ2-7; TRBD1 matches 9 bases. This TCR was sampled from a woman under 30 in good health. What was sequenced was PBMCs. CDR3 bases: TGTGCCAGCAGGCGGGGACAGGGTTCTTCGTTTGAGCAGTACTTC. It codes for CASRRGQGSSFEQYF.